This TCR beta chain was recovered during a study of blood T cell repertoires in COVID-19 (dated by TCRdb to the early 2020s). Some background on the complete study: Collaborator samples came from the United States, Italy and Spain and covered acute and convalescent phases of COVID-19. Samples were obtained from the ongoing ImmuneRACE study (first 160 participants) and from 1,000 to 1,500 subjects provided by 6 global collaborators. Where available, HLA class I and class II types were obtained from metadata supplied by the sample provider rather than from assay-based typing. The prospective study material was composed of cDNA or gDNA derived from T cells, B-cell-depleted T cells, or PBMCs. A de-identified subject ID, COVID-19 status, age in years and sex were almost always included in the sample metadata. Subjects who had been exposed to COVID-19, were actively infected with it, or had recovered from it provided the deeply sampled blood TCRbeta repertoires that made up the dataset. The repertoires were released in a freely available public database meant as a resource for research on the immune response to SARS-CoV-2.

The CDR3 holds 14 amino acids from the cysteine to the phenylalanine. Only the CDR3 DNA stays, 42 bases, in frame from base 1. The germline V gene (reference sequence) provides CDR1 LNHDA and CDR2 SQIVND. V gives up 8 bases and J gives up 2 bases, and the segment between their germline ends measures 15 bases. General conclusions and limits of the study: Clinical and demographic metadata were provided uncurated, with the amount varying by source and participant.

The immunoSEQ Assay, a bias-controlled multiplex PCR, was used to amplify TCRbeta CDR3 regions from genomic DNA. As for the original processing: The number of nucleated cells in each sample was estimated by amplification of reference gene primers within the assay. Sequence reads were collapsed and filtered to measure the absolute abundance of every unique TCRbeta CDR3 rearrangement. For each sample, productive Simpson clonality was calculated by taking the square root of Simpson's diversity index across productive rearrangements. TCRdb obtained this table from immuneACCESS and retained in-frame rearrangements with V and J assigned. These tables miss some clones; where compared with another copy, unresolved V genes account for less than half of the shortfall, and the remainder is unexplained. From that table come the V and J calls and clone size; the DNA was used to work out D and trimming. This sample comprises more than 90,000 clones, 85% to 95% of them detected only once. 5% to 6% of the sample is held by the ten biggest clonotypes.

Of note for this clone: Its target antigen remains unknown. One base away there is no much larger clone; base qualities are not given.

Each collaborating institution followed its own protocols to collect whole blood in K2EDTA tubes. For TCRbeta analysis, collaborators shipped samples in one of three forms: frozen whole blood, isolated PBMCs, or DNA extracted from either of those sample types. Sequenced input: peripheral blood. Rearrangement joined TRBV19 to TRBJ1-1; a tentative D call is TRBD1 (5 bases match). The source of this sequence is a man between 45 and 60 years old with active COVID-19. The DNA sequence is TGTGCCAGTCGTTGGGGCGTCCCAAACACTGAAGCTTTCTTT. Its translation reads: CASRWGVPNTEAFF.